These 21 T cell receptor beta chains were sequenced from one sample in a study of T cells in Graves' hyperthyroidism and ophthalmopathy. The source material, RNA transcripts, was used to amplify TCR beta CDR3 regions. The HTBI primer set drove a first-round RT-PCR of the TCR CDR3. TCRdb fed the multiplex PCR reads into MiXCR, producing one record per CDR3 protein. The table shows around 500,000 distinct CDR3 sequences, with about 20% occurring only once. The source material was blood. The source of these receptors is a woman between 70 and 85 years old with Graves' ophthalmopathy.

This clonotype came up a few times. This sequence joins TRBV20-1 and TRBJ1-5; 12 bases are shared with TRBD1. Germline CDR1 DFQATT, CDR2 SNEGSKA (reference sequence). The V gene end was trimmed by 4 bases and the J gene end by 7 bases; junction bases not matched to a gene: 8. The CDR3 contains 15 residues. The CDR3 region has the DNA TGCAGTGCTATTAGGGGGACAGGGGGCAGGCAGCCCCAGCATTTT. Protein sequence: CSAIRGTGGRQPQHF.

The chain is built from TRBV5-1 and TRBJ2-1; D is possibly TRBD1 (5 bases). V was clipped by 2 bases and J by 3 bases, with 12 bases between them. The germline gives CDR1 SGHRS, CDR2 YFSETQ. The CDR3 covers 15 residues. The CDR3 here is CASSLDSVNYNEQFF. CDR3 DNA sequence: TGCGCCAGCAGCTTAGACAGCGTAAACTACAATGAGCAGTTCTTC. Drawing the rest from reference TRBV5-1 and TRBJ2-1, the complete variable domain is KAGVTQTPRYLIKTRGQQVTLSCSPISGHRSVSWYQQTPGQGLQFLFEYFSETQRNKGNFPGRFSGRQFSNSRSEMNVSTLELGDSALYLCASSLDSVNYNEQFFGPGTRLTVL.

Points on this clonotype: A much larger clone sits a single nucleotide away, making a read error possible. The V and J genes are TRBV11-2 and TRBJ2-1; TRBD2 aligns across 13 bases. This CDR3 has 19 residues. Germline V gives CDR1 SGHAT, CDR2 FQNNGV. The V segment lost 5 bases and the J segment 4 bases; nucleotides outside the gene matches: 14. The CDR3 is CASSSGLAGAHYSYNEQFF. As DNA, the CDR3 is TGTGCCAGCAGCAGCGGACTAGCGGGAGCACATTACTCGTACAATGAGCAGTTCTTC.

The J gene is TRBJ1-5, the V gene TRBV10-3; the D gene is possibly TRBD1 (5 bases). The V end was cut by 3 bases, the J end by 0 bases, with 9 bases between. The CDR3 is 15 residues long. Germline values: CDR1 ENHRY, CDR2 SYGVKD. The CDR3 DNA is TGTGCCATCAGTGATTCGGGGGGTAGCAATCAGCCCCAGCATTTT. This encodes CAISDSGGSNQPQHF.

This clonotype was detected a few times. The chain carries TRBV24-1 and TRBJ2-5; possibly TRBD2 for D (5 bases). Germline lookup yields CDR1 KGHDR and CDR2 SFDVKD. The CDR3 runs 14 residues. Deletions cut 0 bases from V and 4 bases from J, with 8 bases between. The CDR3 DNA follows: TGTGCCACCAGTGATTTGTTAGGGAGAGAGACCCAGTACTTC. Amino acid sequence: CATSDLLGRETQYF.

This clonotype came up a few times. V usage is TRBV10-3 and J usage is TRBJ1-2; no firm D call. Trimming took 7 bases from V and 2 from J, leaving 8 bases between them. Germline values: CDR1 ENHRY, CDR2 SYGVKD. The length of the CDR3 is 12 residues. CDR3: CAIMDGNYGYTF. Written as DNA, the CDR3 is TGTGCCATCATGGACGGAAACTATGGCTACACCTTC.

This clonotype was counted at least ten times. The gene calls are TRBV11-2 and TRBJ2-1, with D maybe TRBD2 (6 bases). Per germline, CDR1 SGHAT and CDR2 FQNNGV. The CDR3 runs to 15 residues. Trimming cost V 5 bases and J 3 bases, with 14 bases left between them. CDR3 coding DNA: TGTGCCAGCAGCCCGACCCGGACTATCTACAATGAGCAGTTCTTC. Residues: CASSPTRTIYNEQFF.

This clonotype was observed a handful of times. The V and J genes are TRBV20-1 and TRBJ1-2; possible D gene TRBD1, 5 bases. Germline lookup yields CDR1 DFQATT and CDR2 SNEGSKA (reference sequence). The V end lost 5 bases, the J end lost 5 bases, and 9 bases lay between the germline ends. This CDR3 has 11 residues. CDR3 coding DNA: TGCAGTGCTCTACAGGTATATGGCTACACCTTC. This encodes CSALQVYGYTF.

The chain combines TRBV7-8 with TRBJ2-7; D ambiguous. V was shortened by 5 bases and J by 6 bases, with 11 bases between the two germline ends. Germline assignment: CDR1 SGHVS and CDR2 FQNEAQ. CDR3 length: 12 residues. CDR3 DNA: TGTGCCAGCAGCCCCCGGGTGGTCGAGCAGTACTTC. Translated, it gives CASSPRVVEQYF.

The genes are TRBV5-1 and TRBJ2-7; no firm D call. Germline assignment: CDR1 SGHRS and CDR2 YFSETQ. Trimming shortened V by 4 bases and J by 5 bases, and 22 bases separated the two germline ends. This CDR3 has 16 amino acids. The CDR3 region is CASSLRVLPSYDEQYF. CDR3 nucleotide sequence: TGCGCCAGCAGCCTAAGGGTACTTCCTTCCTACGACGAGCAGTACTTC.

This rearrangement joins TRBV3-1 to TRBJ2-3; 10 bases match TRBD2. Germline CDR1 is LGHDT and CDR2 is YNNKEL (reference sequence). This CDR3 region has 16 residues. The trim removed 1 base at V and 4 bases at J, leaving 5 bases unmatched. The DNA for the CDR3 is TGTGCCAGCAGCCAAGCAGTCCTAGCGGGAGCAGATACGCAGTATTTT. It specifies CASSQAVLAGADTQYF.

This clonotype has at least ten counts. The rearrangement links TRBV28 to TRBJ2-7; the D gene is possibly TRBD2 (6 bases). Trimming removed 5 bases from V and 6 bases from J, with 14 bases in between. The CDR3 loop spans 13 amino acids. Germline V gene lookup returns CDR1 MDHEN and CDR2 SYDVKM. CDR3 in amino acids: CASSPPGRPEQYF. CDR3 DNA sequence: TGTGCCAGCAGTCCCCCTGGGAGGCCCGAGCAGTACTTC.

The genes are TRBV11-3 and TRBJ1-1; D is undetermined. The CDR3 has 14 amino acids. CDR1 and CDR2 (germline): SGHNT, YENEEA. V lost 4 bases and J 4 bases, leaving 13 bases between the germline ends. The CDR3 coding sequence is TGTGCCAGCAGCTCTGACGGGGTCGGCACTGAAGCTTTCTTT. Protein product: CASSSDGVGTEAFF.

There are many counts of this clonotype. The rearrangement uses TRBV29-1 and TRBJ1-2; D may be TRBD1 (6 bases). The CDR3 runs 11 residues. V lost 4 bases and J lost 3, with 6 bases in between. Germline V gives CDR1 SQVTM, CDR2 ANQGSEA. CDR3 DNA: TGCAGCGTTGGACAGGACTATGGCTACACCTTC. Protein product: CSVGQDYGYTF.

This clonotype was counted at least ten times. The chain has TRBV6-1 and TRBJ1-2, with TRBD1 matching over 9 bases. The CDR3 is 15 amino acids. V lost 6 bases and J lost 4; bases outside the gene matches: 9. Germline CDR1 is MNHNS and CDR2 is SASEGT. Written as DNA, the CDR3 is TGTGCCAGCAGCTCCCCGGGACAGGGCACCTATGGCTACACCTTC. Translation: CASSSPGQGTYGYTF.

CDR3 sequence: CSASWHEQYF. DNA of the CDR3: TGCAGTGCTAGTTGGCACGAGCAGTACTTC. This chain joins TRBV20-1 and TRBJ2-7; D is ambiguous. The CDR3 runs to 10 residues. V lost 3 bases to trimming and J lost 5 bases, with 5 bases between them. Germline assignment: CDR1 DFQATT and CDR2 SNEGSKA (reference sequence).

In its sample, this clonotype was seen many times. The V gene is TRBV11-2, the J gene TRBJ2-5; 10 positions agree with TRBD2. V trimming: 3 bases; J trimming: 5 bases; junction bases outside the gene matches: 9. Germline V CDR1 and CDR2: SGHAT, FQNNGV. The CDR3 length is 16 residues. For the CDR3, the DNA is TGTGCCAGCAGCTTCAGAGCGGGAGGGCCGGGGGAGACCCAGTACTTC. This codes for CASSFRAGGPGETQYF.

This clonotype was observed many times. V usage is TRBV12-3 or TRBV12-4 and J usage is TRBJ1-3; D gene uncertain. Trimming stripped 0 bases from V and 2 bases from J, with 8 bases between. There are 15 residues in the CDR3. CDR3 bases: TGTGCCAGCAGTTTAGCAGGGTCTCCTGGAAACACCATATATTTT. Its protein is CASSLAGSPGNTIYF.

This clonotype has just a few counts. This chain joins TRBV7-2 and TRBJ2-7; possibly TRBD2 for D (5 bases). There are 14 residues in the CDR3. Germline loops: CDR1 SGHTA, CDR2 FQGNSA. V was clipped by 5 bases and J by 7 bases, with 18 bases between them. This chain's CDR3 is CASSREVRWGEQYF. The CDR3 DNA reads as TGTGCCAGCAGCCGGGAAGTGAGGTGGGGAGAGCAGTACTTC.

This clonotype was seen a few times. The chain has TRBV28 and TRBJ1-6, with TRBD1 matching 9 bases. CDR3 length: 15 residues. CDR1 is MDHEN, CDR2 SYDVKM, per germline. Trimming cost V 6 bases and J 10 bases; bases outside gene matches: 10. The CDR3 coding sequence is TGTGCCAGCAGCCCACCGGGACAGGGACGGTCACCCCTCCACTTT. This codes for CASSPPGQGRSPLHF. Based on the CDR3 plus reference TRBV28 and TRBJ1-6, the full variable domain is DVKVTQSSRYLVKRTGEKVFLECVQDMDHENMFWYRQDPGLGLRLIYFSYDVKMKEKGDIPEGYSVSREKKERFSLILESASTNQTSMYLCASSPPGQGRSPLHFGNGTRLTVT.

The chain has TRBV5-4 and TRBJ1-1, with D hard to call. The germline V gene has CDR1 SGHNT and CDR2 YYREEE (reference sequence). The CDR3 extends over 12 amino acids. The DNA of the CDR3 is TGTGGGACGCGGAACATGAACACTGAAGCTTTCTTT. Its translation is CGTRNMNTEAFF.